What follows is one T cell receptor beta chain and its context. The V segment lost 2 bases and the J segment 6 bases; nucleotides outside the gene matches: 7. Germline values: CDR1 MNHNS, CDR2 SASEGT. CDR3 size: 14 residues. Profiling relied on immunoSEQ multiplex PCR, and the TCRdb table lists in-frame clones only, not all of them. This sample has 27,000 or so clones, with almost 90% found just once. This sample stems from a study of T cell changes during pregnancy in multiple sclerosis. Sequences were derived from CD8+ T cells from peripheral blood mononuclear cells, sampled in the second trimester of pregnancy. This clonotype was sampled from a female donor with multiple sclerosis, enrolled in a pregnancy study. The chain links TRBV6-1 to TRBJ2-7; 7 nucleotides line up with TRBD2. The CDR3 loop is CASSEWEGTVEQYF. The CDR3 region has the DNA TGTGCCAGCAGTGAATGGGAGGGGACGGTCGAGCAGTACTTC.